This T cell receptor beta chain emerged from a study of blood T cell repertoires in COVID-19. This CDR3 contains 15 residues. Germline CDR1 and CDR2: MGHRA and YSYEKL. V shed 6 bases and J shed 2 bases, with 14 bases lying between them. The table came from immunoSEQ multiplex PCR; TCRdb's copy has only in-frame clones and leaves some out. The table records 250,000 or so clones, 65% to 85% of them present only once. This clone has a single count. Sequencing was done on a sample of peripheral blood. The sequence was obtained from a woman aged 40 to 50 who had recovered from COVID-19. The J gene is TRBJ1-3, the V gene TRBV4-1; possibly TRBD1 for D (5 bases). CDR3: CASRETGSAGNTIYF. The CDR3 DNA reads as TGCGCCAGCAGGGAAACAGGATCAGCTGGAAACACCATATATTTT.